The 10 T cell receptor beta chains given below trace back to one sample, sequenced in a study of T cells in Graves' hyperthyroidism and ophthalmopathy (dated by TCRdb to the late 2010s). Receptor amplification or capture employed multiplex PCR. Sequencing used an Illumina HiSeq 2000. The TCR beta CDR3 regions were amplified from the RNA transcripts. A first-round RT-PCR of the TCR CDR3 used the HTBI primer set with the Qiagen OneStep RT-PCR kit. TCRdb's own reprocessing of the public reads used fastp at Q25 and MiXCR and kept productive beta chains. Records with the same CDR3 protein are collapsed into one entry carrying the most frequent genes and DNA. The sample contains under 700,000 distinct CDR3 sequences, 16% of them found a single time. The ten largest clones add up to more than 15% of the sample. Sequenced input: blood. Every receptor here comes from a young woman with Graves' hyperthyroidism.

DNA for the CDR3: TGTGCCAGCAGCTTAGGGGTGGGGGGCGCCTACGAGCAGTACTTC. Its protein product is CASSLGVGGAYEQYF. This chain connects TRBV27 to TRBJ2-7, with D perhaps being TRBD1 or TRBD2 (6 bases each). The length of the CDR3 is 15 residues. Germline-derived CDR1 and CDR2 are MNHEY and SMNVEV (reference sequence). The V end lost 6 bases, the J end lost 2 bases, and 17 bases lay between the germline ends.

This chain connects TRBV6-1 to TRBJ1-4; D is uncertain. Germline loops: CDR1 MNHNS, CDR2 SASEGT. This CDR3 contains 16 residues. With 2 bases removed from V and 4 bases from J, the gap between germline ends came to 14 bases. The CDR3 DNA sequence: TGTGCCAGCAGTGAAAGGTATCGGGCAGTTAATGAAAAACTGTTTTTT. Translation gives CASSERYRAVNEKLFF.

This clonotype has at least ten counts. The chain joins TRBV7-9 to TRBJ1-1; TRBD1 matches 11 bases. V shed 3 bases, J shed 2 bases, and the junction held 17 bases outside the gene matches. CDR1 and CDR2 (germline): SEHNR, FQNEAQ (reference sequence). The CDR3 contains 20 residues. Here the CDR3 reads CASSLMLLRDRGNQNTEAFF. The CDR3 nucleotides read TGTGCCAGCAGCTTGATGCTTCTCCGGGACAGGGGGAACCAAAACACTGAAGCTTTCTTT.

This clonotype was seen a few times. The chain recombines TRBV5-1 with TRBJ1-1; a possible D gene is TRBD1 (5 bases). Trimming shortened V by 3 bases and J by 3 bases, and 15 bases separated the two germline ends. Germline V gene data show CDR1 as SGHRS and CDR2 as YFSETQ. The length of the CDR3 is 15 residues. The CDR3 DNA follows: TGCGCCAGCAGCTCCCGGGGCAGGGCCGACACTGAAGCTTTCTTT. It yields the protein CASSSRGRADTEAFF.

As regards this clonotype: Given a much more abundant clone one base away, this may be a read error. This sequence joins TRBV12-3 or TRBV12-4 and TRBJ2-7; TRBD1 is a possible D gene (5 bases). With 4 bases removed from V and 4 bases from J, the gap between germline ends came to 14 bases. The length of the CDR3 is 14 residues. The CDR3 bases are TGTGCCAGCAGTTCCCTCAGACAGACTTACGAGCAGTACTTC. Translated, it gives CASSSLRQTYEQYF.

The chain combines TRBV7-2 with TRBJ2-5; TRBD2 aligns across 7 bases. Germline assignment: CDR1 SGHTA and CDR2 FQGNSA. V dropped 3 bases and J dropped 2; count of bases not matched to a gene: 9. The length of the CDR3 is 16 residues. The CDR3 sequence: CASSLEGGLFQETQYF. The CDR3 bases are TGTGCCAGCAGCTTGGAGGGAGGGTTATTTCAAGAGACCCAGTACTTC. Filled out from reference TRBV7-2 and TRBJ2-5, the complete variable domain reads GAGVSQSPSNKVTEKGKDVELRCDPISGHTALYWYRQSLGQGLEFLIYFQGNSAPDKSGLPSDRFSAERTGGSVSTLTIQRTQQEDSAVYLCASSLEGGLFQETQYFGPGTRLLVL.

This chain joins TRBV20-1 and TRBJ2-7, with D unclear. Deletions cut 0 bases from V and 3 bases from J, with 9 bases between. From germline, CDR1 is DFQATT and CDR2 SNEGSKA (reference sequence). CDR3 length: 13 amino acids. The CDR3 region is CSARDRQIYEQYF. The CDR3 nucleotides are TGCAGTGCTAGAGACAGACAAATCTACGAGCAGTACTTC.

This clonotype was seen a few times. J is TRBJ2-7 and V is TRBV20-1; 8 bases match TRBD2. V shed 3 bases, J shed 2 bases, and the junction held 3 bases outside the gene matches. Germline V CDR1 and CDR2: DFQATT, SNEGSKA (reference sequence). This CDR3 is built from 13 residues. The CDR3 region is CSARGTSPYEQYF. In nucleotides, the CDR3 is TGCAGTGCTAGGGGGACTAGTCCCTACGAGCAGTACTTC.

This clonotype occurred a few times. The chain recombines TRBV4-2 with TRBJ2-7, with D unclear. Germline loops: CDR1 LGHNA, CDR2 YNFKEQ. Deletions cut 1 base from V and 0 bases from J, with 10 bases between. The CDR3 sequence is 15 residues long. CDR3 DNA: TGTGCCAGCAGCCAAGTCGCGGAGAGCTCCTACGAGCAGTACTTC. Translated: CASSQVAESSYEQYF.

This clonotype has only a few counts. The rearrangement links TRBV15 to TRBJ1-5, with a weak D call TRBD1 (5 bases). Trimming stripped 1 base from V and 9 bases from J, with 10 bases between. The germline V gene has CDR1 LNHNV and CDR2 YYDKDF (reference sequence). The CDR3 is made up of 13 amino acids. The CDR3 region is CATSRVGLGPQHF. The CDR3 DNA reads TGTGCCACCAGCAGAGTGGGGCTTGGGCCCCAGCATTTT.